Detailed here is one T cell receptor (beta chain). What it binds is unknown. This entry belongs to a study of blood T cells in healthy people across ages. General observations from the study: One million T cells yielded diversity estimates that were considered underestimates. With age, beta diversity per million T cells declined roughly linearly, significantly by 40.

This CDR3 spans 13 amino acids. Per germline, CDR1 SGHTA and CDR2 FQGNSA. V shed 5 bases and J 12 bases; nucleotides not matched to a gene: 9. The second PCR ran about 7 to 12 cycles with a sample-barcoded 5' primer and J-beta primers. TCRdb called the 5' RACE reads again in MiXCR, with one record for every CDR3 protein. The top ten hold roughly 19% of the sample, which has fewer than 1 million distinct CDR3 sequences, about 42% seen once. The amount of total RNA extracted per sample was at least 5 micrograms. The chain recombines TRBV7-2 with TRBJ2-1, with 8 bases lining up with TRBD1. Sequencing used blood. This receptor was obtained from a man between 60 and 75 years old in good health. CDR3 amino acids: CASSSGQGLGQFF. The CDR3 region has the DNA TGTGCCAGCAGCAGCGGACAGGGTTTGGGGCAGTTCTTC.